The entry below gives a single T cell receptor beta chain sequence along with its context. Its antigen is unidentified. TCRdb recomputed calls from the 5' RACE reads with MiXCR, one row per CDR3 protein. The data contain about 260,000 distinct CDR3 sequences, around 15% of them singletons. This sample was included in a study of T-cell memory formation after mild COVID-19. Study-wide points: Nothing confirmed that second-wave clones peaking on day 37 were specific for SARS-CoV-2.

Sequenced material: PBMCs or a T cell subset sorted from them (not recorded which). This TCR was recovered from a man aged 18 to 30 who had mild COVID-19 (a few samples of this study predate the infection). Cell type and time point are not known.

The CDR3 is CASSEYFYEQYF. CDR3 DNA sequence: TGCGCCAGCAGTGAGTATTTCTACGAGCAGTACTTC. J is TRBJ2-7 and V is TRBV10-1, with D hard to call. V was trimmed by 1 base and J by 3 bases, leaving 4 bases between them. Germline V gene lookup returns CDR1 WNHNN and CDR2 SYGVQD (reference sequence). The CDR3 contains 12 residues.